This T cell receptor beta chain was profiled in a study of OX40 agonist ivuxolimab in advanced cancers. The overall study: Patients enrolled in dose escalation were diagnosed with hepatocellular carcinoma, melanoma, renal cell or head and neck cancer.

Details on this clone: Its specificity is unknown.

Profiled with immunoSEQ multiplex PCR; TCRdb holds only in-frame clones, not every one. The table has roughly 90,000 clones, about 89% seen once. Study-level findings and limits: In CD8+ T cells, expanded clones were on average more numerous than in CD4+. Among the least clonally expanded were partial responders at 0.1-3.0 mg/kg. Low normalized T-cell clonal expansion was additionally recorded for some nonresponders.

The sequencing here drew on CD4+ or CD8+ T cells sorted from blood, taken in a trial of the OX40 agonist ivuxolimab. The source is an adult with an advanced solid tumor such as melanoma, head and neck, liver or kidney cancer.

CDR3: CASSAGQTGELFF. CDR3 bases: TGCGCCAGCAGCGCCGGACAGACCGGGGAGCTGTTTTTT. The chain uses TRBV5-1 and TRBJ2-2, with D tentatively TRBD1 (6 bases). V lost 4 bases to trimming and J lost 5 bases, with 9 bases between them. The CDR3 loop spans 13 amino acids. Germline V gene lookup returns CDR1 SGHRS and CDR2 YFSETQ.